The 8 T cell receptor beta chains below all came from one sample that was sequenced in a study of T-cell reconstitution after alpha-beta-depleted transplantation in children. A library of TCRbeta sequences, prepared with unique molecular identifiers, was generated. TCRdb processed the PCR reads anew with MiXCR; each CDR3 protein has one entry. The repertoire holds about a million distinct CDR3 sequences, with less than 30% as singletons. Material: PBMCs, mostly from graft donor cells, obtained 360 days after TCRalphabeta/CD19-depleted stem cell transplant. These receptors all come from a boy in the first two years of life who had a stem cell transplant for SCID, so the T cells may come from the graft donor.

This clonotype was detected only a few times. The gene calls are TRBV5-6 and TRBJ2-3; D gene uncertain. The CDR3 totals 15 residues. V lost 3 bases and J lost 0, with 11 bases in between. Germline assignment: CDR1 SGHDT and CDR2 YYEEEE. The CDR3 reads CASSSRPHSTDTQYF. The CDR3 DNA reads as TGTGCCAGCAGCTCAAGGCCCCATAGCACAGATACGCAGTATTTT.

The CDR3 here is CASSPPKERRNYGYTF. The DNA of the CDR3 is TGTGCCAGCTCACCACCAAAAGAACGGCGGAACTATGGCTACACCTTC. The V and J genes are TRBV18 and TRBJ1-2, with no clear D. CDR3 length: 16 residues. Trimming left V 0 bases short and J 2 bases short, with 13 bases between. Per germline, CDR1 KGHSH and CDR2 LQKENI.

This clonotype was observed a few times. The gene calls are TRBV20-1 and TRBJ2-1; the D is unclear. The CDR3 has 12 residues. From germline, CDR1 is DFQATT and CDR2 SNEGSKA (reference sequence). Trimming took 3 bases from V and 10 from J, leaving 13 bases between them. In DNA, the CDR3 is TGCAGTGCTAGTATCTCGGTCGAAGAGCAGTTCTTC. Translating it yields CSASISVEEQFF.

This clonotype has only a few counts. V and J are TRBV12-3 or TRBV12-4 and TRBJ1-1; D may be TRBD1 (6 bases). The CDR3 covers 14 residues. V was pared by 5 bases and J by 5 bases, with 15 bases between. The CDR3 protein is CASSRTEWGTEAFF. As DNA, the CDR3 is TGTGCCAGCAGTCGGACAGAGTGGGGTACTGAAGCTTTCTTT.

This clonotype was counted a single time. V and J are TRBV7-9 and TRBJ2-7; 10 nucleotides align to TRBD1. V shed 5 bases and J 3 bases; nucleotides not matched to a gene: 7. Germline V gene sequence: CDR1 SEHNR, CDR2 FQNEAQ (reference sequence). This CDR3 is built from 15 residues. CDR3 protein: CASSPGTGARYEQYF. The CDR3 DNA follows: TGTGCCAGCAGCCCCGGGACAGGGGCCCGCTACGAGCAGTACTTC.

The chain joins TRBV12-3 or TRBV12-4 to TRBJ2-1; 9 bases are shared with TRBD1. Unmatched junction bases numbered 11, after V lost 10 bases and J lost 7 bases. The CDR3 covers 14 residues. This CDR3 reads CATVLRQGGNEQFF. The DNA of the CDR3 is TGTGCCACCGTTTTGCGACAGGGGGGGAATGAGCAGTTCTTC.

This clonotype was found a few times. This chain joins TRBV12-3 or TRBV12-4 and TRBJ2-1, with D perhaps assigned TRBD1 or TRBD2 (5 bases each). V lost 4 bases and J 7 bases, leaving 17 bases between the germline ends. The CDR3 extends over 15 amino acids. In DNA, the CDR3 is TGTGCCAGCAGTTCAAGGGGAGTTGACAGAAATGAGCAGTTCTTC. Protein product: CASSSRGVDRNEQFF.

The chain couples TRBV5-1 to TRBJ2-7, with 7 bases identical to TRBD1. Unmatched junction bases numbered 4, after V lost 0 bases and J lost 4 bases. CDR3 length: 14 amino acids. Germline loops: CDR1 SGHRS, CDR2 YFSETQ. The chain's CDR3 is CASSLETGYYEQYF. Written as DNA, the CDR3 is TGCGCCAGCAGCTTGGAGACAGGGTATTACGAGCAGTACTTC.